The 29 T cell receptor beta chains below all came from one sample that was sequenced in a study of blood T cell repertoires in COVID-19. Clones were read by immunoSEQ multiplex PCR, and TCRdb kept only the in-frame ones, dropping some. This table holds 200,000 to 300,000 clones, more than 75% found once. Sequencing used peripheral blood. Receptor source: a woman in her 50s with acute or convalescent COVID-19.

The chain joins TRBV11-1 to TRBJ2-1; 7 bases line up with TRBD1. The V gene's germline CDR1 is SGHAT and CDR2 FQDESV (reference sequence). V was clipped by 5 bases and J by 10 bases; unmatched bases: 8. There are 13 residues in the CDR3. CDR3 in DNA: TGTGCCAGCAGCCAAGAGACAGGGAACGAGCAGTTCTTC. It is translated as CASSQETGNEQFF. Supplemented by reference TRBV11-1 and TRBJ2-1, the full variable domain reads EAEVAQSPRYKITEKSQAVAFWCDPISGHATLYWYRQILGQGPELLVQFQDESVVDDSQLPKDRFSAERLKGVDSTLKIQPAELGDSAMYLCASSQETGNEQFFGPGTRLTVL.

The chain uses TRBV6-5 and TRBJ1-1; D remains ambiguous. The germline V and J ends were trimmed by 5 bases and 0 bases, with 10 bases remaining between them. The CDR3 runs to 14 residues. Per the germline V gene, CDR1 is MNHEY and CDR2 is SVGAGI. The CDR3 DNA is TGTGCCAGCAGTCTTGTGCAGATGAACACTGAAGCTTTCTTT. It encodes CASSLVQMNTEAFF.

The chain recombines TRBV24-1 with TRBJ2-2, with 9 bases aligning to TRBD1. This CDR3 spans 16 amino acids. Trimming at V came to 3 bases and at J to 7 bases, leaving 8 bases not matched to a gene. Germline CDR1 is KGHDR and CDR2 is SFDVKD. In DNA form, the CDR3 reads TGTGCCACCAGTGATCCGGGGACAGGGTCTCACGGGGAGCTGTTTTTT. It codes for CATSDPGTGSHGELFF.

This clone was counted a single time. The CDR3 protein is CSAPGQTGGYGNEQFF. The CDR3 DNA is TGCAGCGCCCCCGGGCAGACAGGGGGCTACGGGAATGAGCAGTTCTTC. The V gene is TRBV29-1, the J gene TRBJ2-1; 10 nucleotides match TRBD1. V was clipped by 7 bases and J by 7 bases; unmatched bases: 16. Germline CDR1 is SQVTM and CDR2 is ANQGSEA. The CDR3 runs 16 residues.

CDR3 sequence reads: CASGRQQETQYF. DNA of the CDR3: TGTGCCAGCGGCAGACAACAAGAGACCCAGTACTTC. V usage is TRBV13 and J usage is TRBJ2-5; D not certain. Trimming cost V 8 bases and J 2 bases, with 9 bases left between them. From germline, CDR1 is PRHDT and CDR2 FYEKMQ (reference sequence). The length of the CDR3 is 12 residues. The whole variable domain, remainder taken from reference TRBV13 and TRBJ2-5, is AAGVIQSPRHLIKEKRETATLKCYPIPRHDTVYWYQQGPGQDPQFLISFYEKMQSDKGSIPDRFSAQQFSDYHSELNMSSLELGDSALYFCASGRQQETQYFGPGTRLLVL.

The gene calls are TRBV30 and TRBJ1-2; TRBD1 is a possible D gene (6 bases). This CDR3 is built from 13 residues. Trimming took off 0 bases at V and 6 bases at J, with 11 bases between the two ends. The V gene's germline CDR1 is GTSNPN and CDR2 SVGIG (reference sequence). For the CDR3, the DNA is TGTGCCTGGAGTGTACAGGGAAGGGATGGCTACACCTTC. Residues: CAWSVQGRDGYTF.

This sequence joins TRBV5-1 and TRBJ2-5, with 14 bases aligning to TRBD2. V gave up 3 bases and J gave up 5 bases; unmatched junction bases: 15. This CDR3 comprises 19 residues. Germline V CDR1 and CDR2: SGHRS, YFSETQ. CDR3 amino acids: CASSSGTSGRWRLRETQYF. The CDR3 DNA sequence: TGCGCCAGCAGCTCCGGGACTAGCGGGAGATGGCGGTTACGGGAGACCCAGTACTTC.

A few counts support this clone. V gene TRBV19 combines with J gene TRBJ2-7; D is perhaps TRBD1 (6 bases). The CDR3 totals 15 residues. With 1 base removed from V and 2 bases from J, the gap between germline ends came to 12 bases. CDR1 and CDR2 (germline): LNHDA, SQIVND (reference sequence). CDR3 loop: CASSIARAGAYEQYF. The CDR3, as DNA: TGTGCCAGTAGTATAGCAAGGGCAGGGGCCTACGAGCAGTACTTC.

This chain uses TRBV5-4 with TRBJ2-1; no clear D gene. The CDR3 sequence is 15 residues long. Germline V gene data show CDR1 as SGHNT and CDR2 as YYREEE (reference sequence). V shed 2 bases and J shed 0 bases, with 9 bases lying between them. This CDR3 is CASSFVAASYNEQFF. The CDR3 bases are TGTGCCAGCAGCTTCGTGGCGGCCTCCTACAATGAGCAGTTCTTC.

V gene TRBV29-1 combines with J gene TRBJ2-5; the match to TRBD2 covers 7 bases. This CDR3 has 13 amino acids. Trimming cost V 6 bases and J 2 bases; bases outside gene matches: 6. Germline CDR1 is SQVTM and CDR2 is ANQGSEA. CDR3 bases: TGCAGCGTGCTCCCTAGCGGACAAGAGACCCAGTACTTC. Translating it yields CSVLPSGQETQYF.

The chain links TRBV7-2 to TRBJ2-3; 12 nucleotides align to TRBD2. Germline V gives CDR1 SGHTA, CDR2 FQGNSA. The CDR3 consists of 19 residues. V was clipped by 5 bases and J by 0 bases; unmatched bases: 12. The DNA of the CDR3 is TGTGCCAGCAGCCGGAGGACTAGCGGGATCCTGCCTAGCACAGATACGCAGTATTTT. Translated, it gives CASSRRTSGILPSTDTQYF.

V is TRBV5-1 and J is TRBJ1-4; D is unresolved. The CDR3 length is 15 residues. The germline V gene has CDR1 SGHRS and CDR2 YFSETQ. Trimming removed 1 base at V and 6 bases at J, with 13 bases between. The CDR3 bases are TGCGCCAGCAGCTTGTCGGCGGGAGGGTATGAAAAACTGTTTTTT. It encodes CASSLSAGGYEKLFF. The full variable domain, in which reference TRBV5-1 and TRBJ1-4 provide the parts outside the CDR3, is KAGVTQTPRYLIKTRGQQVTLSCSPISGHRSVSWYQQTPGQGLQFLFEYFSETQRNKGNFPGRFSGRQFSNSRSEMNVSTLELGDSALYLCASSLSAGGYEKLFFGSGTQLSVL.

In this sample, this clone turned up once. The chain uses TRBV7-8 and TRBJ1-2, with D possibly matching TRBD1 (6 bases). V was pared by 0 bases and J by 4 bases, with 21 bases between. CDR3 size: 18 residues. The V gene's germline CDR1 is SGHVS and CDR2 FQNEAQ. Written as DNA, the CDR3 is TGTGCCAGCAGCTTAGCCCCCTTGGGGGCAGCTACGAGCTATGGCTACACCTTC. Translated: CASSLAPLGAATSYGYTF.

The V gene is TRBV27, the J gene TRBJ2-1, with a tentative D call TRBD1 (5 bases). Trimming shortened V by 4 bases and J by 15 bases, and 16 bases separated the two germline ends. The CDR3 is made up of 12 amino acids. Germline CDR1 MNHEY, CDR2 SMNVEV (reference sequence). CDR3 loop: CASSSTVRIWFF. CDR3 nucleotides: TGTGCCAGCAGTTCGACAGTTCGGATTTGGTTCTTC.

The chain joins TRBV5-1 to TRBJ2-3, with TRBD2 matching over 10 bases. Germline assignment: CDR1 SGHRS and CDR2 YFSETQ. The CDR3 is 16 amino acids. V shed 0 bases and J 4 bases; nucleotides not matched to a gene: 5. CDR3 sequence reads: CASSLASGRGADTQYF. CDR3 nucleotides: TGCGCCAGCAGCTTGGCCAGCGGGAGGGGGGCAGATACGCAGTATTTT.

The rearrangement links TRBV6-5 to TRBJ2-7; D perhaps matches TRBD2 (6 bases). V gave up 0 bases and J gave up 3 bases, with 15 bases separating them. Germline V gene sequence: CDR1 MNHEY, CDR2 SVGAGI. This CDR3 region has 16 residues. The CDR3 loop reads CASSYSRGQVFYEQYF. The CDR3 DNA follows: TGTGCCAGCAGTTACTCGCGGGGTCAGGTGTTCTACGAGCAGTACTTC.

The chain links TRBV18 to TRBJ1-2, with 7 bases fitting TRBD1. Germline CDR1 reads KGHSH; CDR2 reads LQKENI. After removal of 0 bases from V and 4 bases from J, the junction contained 2 bases not matched to a gene. The CDR3 length is 14 residues. CDR3 protein: CASSPPAGGYGYTF. In nucleotides, the CDR3 is TGTGCCAGCTCACCACCGGCAGGGGGCTATGGCTACACCTTC. The complete variable domain, with remaining parts taken from reference TRBV18 and TRBJ1-2, reads NAGVMQNPRHLVRRRGQEARLRCSPMKGHSHVYWYRQLPEEGLKFMVYLQKENIIDESGMPKERFSAEFPKEGPSILRIQQVVRGDSAAYFCASSPPAGGYGYTFGSGTRLTVV.

This rearrangement joins TRBV15 to TRBJ1-1; 7 nucleotides line up with TRBD1. Germline values: CDR1 LNHNV, CDR2 YYDKDF (reference sequence). The V and J ends lost 1 base and 7 bases, in that order; junction bases with no gene match: 15. The CDR3 is made up of 17 amino acids. This CDR3 reads CATSRVQTGTLRGEAFF. DNA of the CDR3: TGTGCCACCAGCAGAGTTCAGACAGGGACTTTACGCGGTGAAGCTTTCTTT.

This chain uses TRBV2 with TRBJ1-2; D is ambiguous. With 7 bases removed from V and 7 bases from J, the gap between germline ends came to 16 bases. Germline assignment: CDR1 SNHLY and CDR2 FYNNEI. The length of the CDR3 is 13 residues. In nucleotides, the CDR3 is TGTGCCAGCACGAGAGAAAGGGAGGGTGGCTACACCTTC. The encoded protein is CASTREREGGYTF.

The chain has TRBV6-5 and TRBJ2-7, with D possibly being TRBD1 (5 bases). From germline, CDR1 is MNHEY and CDR2 SVGAGI. The V end lost 0 bases, the J end lost 0 bases, and 6 bases lay between the germline ends. This CDR3 is 14 amino acids long. The CDR3 DNA reads TGTGCCAGCAGTTACTCTAGGGGCTCCTACGAGCAGTACTTC. This translates into CASSYSRGSYEQYF.

The rearrangement uses TRBV2 and TRBJ2-1; 12 nucleotides match TRBD2. Germline trimming cut 9 bases from V and 8 bases from J; bases unmatched to any gene: 8. This CDR3 spans 14 amino acids. Per the germline V gene, CDR1 is SNHLY and CDR2 is FYNNEI. The CDR3 coding sequence is TGTGCCAGTAGGTCTAGCGGGAGGGCCCATGAGCAGTTCTTC. Residues: CASRSSGRAHEQFF.

The chain is built from TRBV19 and TRBJ2-3, with TRBD2 matching over 14 bases. Germline CDR1 is LNHDA and CDR2 is SQIVND (reference sequence). The J segment lost 4 bases and the V segment lost 4 bases, leaving 1 base of the junction unmatched. CDR3 length equals 15 residues. The CDR3 loop is CASSRGLAGADTQYF. For the CDR3, the DNA is TGTGCCAGTAGTAGGGGACTAGCGGGAGCAGATACGCAGTATTTT.

J is TRBJ1-4 and V is TRBV7-9, with TRBD1 matching over 10 bases. CDR1 SEHNR and CDR2 FQNEAQ come from the germline V gene (reference sequence). The CDR3 consists of 17 residues. J was trimmed by 7 bases and V by 5 bases; bases with no gene match: 13. The CDR3 region is CASSGLPGQGQGEKLFF. The CDR3 coding sequence is TGTGCCAGCAGCGGATTACCGGGACAGGGGCAGGGTGAAAAACTGTTTTTT. The full variable domain, rest sourced from reference TRBV7-9 and TRBJ1-4, is DTGVSQNPRHKITKRGQNVTFRCDPISEHNRLYWYRQTLGQGPEFLTYFQNEAQLEKSRLLSDRFSAERPKGSFSTLEIQRTEQGDSAMYLCASSGLPGQGQGEKLFFGSGTQLSVL.

This sequence joins TRBV5-1 and TRBJ2-4; 7 positions match TRBD2. With V trimmed by 1 base and J by 0 bases, 4 bases remained unmatched. Germline V gene sequence: CDR1 SGHRS, CDR2 YFSETQ. This CDR3 region has 16 residues. The CDR3 nucleotides read TGCGCCAGCAGCTTGCTCGGGGGGATAGCCAAAAACATTCAGTACTTC. Translation gives CASSLLGGIAKNIQYF.

The sample holds one count of this clone. CDR3 region: CASSRGRDTEAFF. CDR3 DNA sequence: TGTGCCAGCTCACGGGGGAGGGACACTGAAGCTTTCTTT. The chain has TRBV18 and TRBJ1-1; possible D gene TRBD1, 5 bases. V lost 4 bases, J lost 3 bases, and 9 bases lay in between. Germline CDR1 is KGHSH and CDR2 is LQKENI. The CDR3 is made up of 13 amino acids. The full variable domain, its missing parts supplied by reference TRBV18 and TRBJ1-1, is NAGVMQNPRHLVRRRGQEARLRCSPMKGHSHVYWYRQLPEEGLKFMVYLQKENIIDESGMPKERFSAEFPKEGPSILRIQQVVRGDSAAYFCASSRGRDTEAFFGQGTRLTVV.

V usage is TRBV10-3 and J usage is TRBJ2-7; 7 bases match TRBD2. The CDR3 has 16 amino acids. Germline-derived CDR1 and CDR2 are ENHRY and SYGVKD. V lost 5 bases, J lost 3 bases, and 13 bases stayed unmatched. Here the CDR3 DNA reads TGTGCCATCAGTCGGAGGGAGGGAAAGGATTACTACGAGCAGTACTTC. This sequence encodes CAISRREGKDYYEQYF.

This chain joins TRBV5-4 and TRBJ1-1; a weak D match, TRBD1 (6 bases). Germline assignment: CDR1 SGHNT and CDR2 YYREEE (reference sequence). CDR3 length equals 14 residues. Deletions cut 3 bases from V and 3 bases from J, with 12 bases between. For the CDR3, the DNA is TGTGCCAGCAGCTCAGGGGCTGGGGACACTGAAGCTTTCTTT. Its protein product is CASSSGAGDTEAFF.

The V and J genes are TRBV11-3 and TRBJ2-1; 10 nucleotides agree with TRBD1. This CDR3 contains 15 residues. The germline CDR1 and CDR2 sequences are SGHNT and YENEEA. Losses at the gene ends were 5 bases for V and 9 bases for J; bases not matched to a gene: 10. CDR3 coding DNA: TGTGCCAGCAGCCGAGGGACAGGGGATAGTAGTGAGCAGTTCTTC. Translation gives CASSRGTGDSSEQFF.

The rearrangement links TRBV7-2 to TRBJ2-5, with 10 bases fitting TRBD2. CDR1 and CDR2 from the germline V gene are SGHTA and FQGNSA. The CDR3 has 19 residues. Trimming removed 0 bases from V and 4 bases from J; junction bases left unmatched: 14. The CDR3 region is CASSLAIGLAGADGETQYF. The CDR3 nucleotides read TGTGCCAGCAGCTTAGCGATCGGGCTAGCGGGAGCAGACGGAGAGACCCAGTACTTC.